Below are 16 T cell receptor beta chains sequenced from a single sample in a study of T cell clonality in common variable immunodeficiency. Using immunoSEQ multiplex PCR, the repertoire was profiled, and TCRdb retains in-frame clones only, with some absent. The sample was found to contain about 33,000 clones, and every one recurs. Study-level results: Fewer deletions and N-nucleotide insertions were reportedly seen in common variable immunodeficiency TCR beta sequences.

These TCRs' antigens remain unknown. The sequenced sample was peripheral blood mononuclear cells. The receptors were gathered from a human donor with common variable immunodeficiency.

This clone was detected many times. The read ends 3 residues shy of where the CDR3 ends; the end is completed using the germline J gene. The chain joins TRBV2 to TRBJ2-7; weak D call: TRBD1 (5 bases). The CDR3 runs 13 residues. Per germline, CDR1 SNHLY and CDR2 FYNNEI. Trimming took off 6 bases at V and 5 bases at J, with 14 bases between the two ends. Incomplete CDR3 DNA: TGTGCCAGCAGCGCGACCTCAGGGCACGAG. Amino acid sequence: CASSATSGHE. The complete CDR3 reads CASSATSGHEQYF.

Many counts were recorded for this clone. The read ends 3 residues before the CDR3 terminus; that terminus is restored from the germline J gene. V and J are TRBV7-3 and TRBJ2-3, with a weak D call TRBD1 (5 bases). The germline V and J ends were trimmed by 5 bases and 0 bases, with 15 bases remaining between them. CDR1 is SGHTA, CDR2 FQGTGA, per germline. This CDR3 contains 16 residues. The CDR3 region is CASSLQGGSSTDTQYF. CDR3 bases read: TGTGCCAGCAGCCTCCAGGGTGGCAGTAGCACAGATACG.

With regard to this clone: The read comes to an end 3 residues before the CDR3 does, leaving the germline J gene to fill in the end. V is TRBV18 and J is TRBJ2-3; D possibly corresponds to TRBD2 (5 bases). The CDR3 runs to 15 residues. Looked up from germline, CDR1 is KGHSH and CDR2 is LQKENI. The germline V and J ends were trimmed by 5 bases and 5 bases, with 17 bases remaining between them. The part of the CDR3 DNA that was read is TGTGCCAGCTCAGGAACTAGTCCAAGTCAAGATACG. Encoded protein: CASSGTSPSQDT. The entire CDR3 reads CASSGTSPSQDTQYF.

In regard to this clone: The read ends 3 residues before the CDR3 terminus; that terminus is restored from the germline J gene. The V gene is TRBV7-2, the J gene TRBJ2-3, with D uncertain. Germline CDR1 and CDR2: SGHTA and FQGNSA. CDR3 length: 12 amino acids. Trimming cost V 4 bases and J 6 bases, with 8 bases left between them. The chain's CDR3 is CASSSFYDTQYF. The sequenced CDR3 bases are TGTGCCAGCAGCTCCTTCTATGATACG.

The sample holds many counts of this clone. The sequenced fragment ends 3 residues before the CDR3 boundary, so the rest is inferred from the germline J gene. The V call is TRBV27, the J call TRBJ2-3; D perhaps matches TRBD2 (6 bases). The CDR3 runs 16 residues. CDR1 MNHEY and CDR2 SMNVEV come from the germline V gene (reference sequence). Trimming took 2 bases from V and 0 from J, leaving 12 bases between them. The CDR3 is CASSLVWGESTDTQYF. The sequenced CDR3 bases are TGTGCCAGCAGTTTAGTGTGGGGGGAAAGCACAGATACG.

Turning to this clone: The CDR3 goes on 3 residues after the read ends, and that part is filled in from the germline J gene. V and J are TRBV5-5 and TRBJ2-5; 10 bases map to TRBD1. V lost 6 bases and J lost 0; bases outside the gene matches: 5. Germline V CDR1 and CDR2: SGHKS, YYEKEE (reference sequence). This CDR3 comprises 15 residues. The part of the CDR3 DNA that was read is TGTGCCAGCACAAGGACAGGGGGAGACCAAGAGACC. Protein product: CASTRTGGDQET. The CDR3 in full is CASTRTGGDQETQYF.

This clone was seen only a few times. The read falls 3 residues short of the CDR3 end, and the missing part is taken from the germline J gene. This chain links TRBV7-9 with TRBJ2-5, with TRBD2 matching over 9 bases. Looked up from germline, CDR1 is SEHNR and CDR2 is FQNEAQ (reference sequence). V shed 7 bases and J 2 bases; nucleotides not matched to a gene: 5. The CDR3 sequence is 14 residues long. The DNA read from the CDR3 is TGTGCCAGCACTCTAGCGGGGACACAAGAGACC. As protein: CASTLAGTQET. The entire CDR3 sequence reads CASTLAGTQETQYF.

In this sample, this clone turned up a few times. The read ends 3 residues before the CDR3 terminus; that terminus is restored from the germline J gene. The chain uses TRBV19 and TRBJ2-2; 11 bases agree with TRBD2. The length of the CDR3 is 17 residues. V lost 10 bases and J lost 0; bases outside the gene matches: 10. The germline gives CDR1 LNHDA, CDR2 SQIVND (reference sequence). CDR3 sequence reads: CATQRASGGSNTGELFF. CDR3 DNA, as far as it was read: TGTGCCACCCAGAGGGCTAGCGGGGGGTCGAACACCGGGGAG.

The CDR3 loop reads CATLEGGAKTQYF. The DNA read from the CDR3 is TGTGCCACCTTGGAGGGGGGGGCGAAGACC. V usage is TRBV7-9 and J usage is TRBJ2-5; D might be TRBD2 (7 bases). From the germline J gene comes the end of the CDR3, since the read stops 3 residues before it. The ends were cut back, 10 bases at V and 6 bases at J, with 18 bases in the middle. In germline, CDR1 is SEHNR, CDR2 FQNEAQ (reference sequence). CDR3 size: 13 residues.

This clone came up many times. Read coverage stops 3 residues before the CDR3 terminus; the germline J gene supplies the remainder. This sequence joins TRBV29-1 and TRBJ2-5; D might be TRBD2 (6 bases). The CDR3 runs 14 residues. Trimming removed 0 bases at V and 5 bases at J, with 13 bases between. Germline values: CDR1 SQVTM, CDR2 ANQGSEA. CDR3 loop: CSVEDRASDETQYF. CDR3 DNA, as far as it was read: TGCAGCGTTGAAGATCGGGCTAGCGACGAGACC.

This clone was counted only a few times. Partial CDR3 DNA: TGTGCCAGCAGTGAGTGGGACAGGGATGACGACGAG. Protein sequence: CASSEWDRDDDE. The CDR3, in full, reads CASSEWDRDDDEQYF. J is TRBJ2-7 and V is TRBV2, with 9 bases lining up with TRBD1. The read halts 3 residues ahead of the CDR3 end, with the missing end drawn from the germline J gene. Per germline, CDR1 SNHLY and CDR2 FYNNEI. Losses at the gene ends were 3 bases for V and 5 bases for J; bases not matched to a gene: 8. The length of the CDR3 is 15 residues.

As regards this clone: The observed sequence ends 3 residues before the CDR3 terminus, with the missing tail filled in from the germline J gene. This chain links TRBV18 with TRBJ1-2; unclear D gene. Per the germline V gene, CDR1 is KGHSH and CDR2 is LQKENI. The CDR3 has 13 amino acids. V dropped 3 bases and J dropped 2 bases, with 7 bases sitting between them. The CDR3 region is CASSPGLNYGYTF. The DNA read from the CDR3 is TGTGCCAGCTCACCCGGACTAAACTATGGC.

The CDR3 DNA, read in part, is TGTGCCAGCAGCTTAGGGCTGGCTAGCAATCAGCCC. It codes for CASSLGLASNQP. Given in full, the CDR3 is CASSLGLASNQPQHF. This chain joins TRBV11-2 and TRBJ1-5, with D unclear. The read falls 3 residues short of the CDR3 end, and the missing part is taken from the germline J gene. The CDR3 has 15 amino acids. Germline CDR1 reads SGHAT; CDR2 reads FQNNGV. Trimming removed 1 base at V and 0 bases at J, with 7 bases between.

Ten or more counts support this clone. The CDR3 goes on 3 residues after the read ends, and that part is filled in from the germline J gene. The chain links TRBV20-1 to TRBJ2-5; TRBD1 agrees at 9 bases. Germline V CDR1 and CDR2: DFQATT, SNEGSKA (reference sequence). The CDR3 covers 15 residues. Germline trimming cut 0 bases from V and 4 bases from J; bases unmatched to any gene: 6. CDR3 residues: CSARDRQGGRETQYF. CDR3 DNA (partial): TGCAGTGCTAGAGATAGACAGGGGGGTCGAGAGACC.

This clone appeared a few times. The read ends 3 residues before the CDR3 terminus; that terminus is restored from the germline J gene. This chain links TRBV18 with TRBJ1-1, with D maybe TRBD1 (6 bases). V shed 3 bases and J shed 5 bases, with 25 bases lying between them. This CDR3 contains 18 residues. CDR1 KGHSH and CDR2 LQKENI come from the germline V gene. CDR3 sequence reads: CASSPLDRWGGSGTEAFF. The part of the CDR3 DNA that was read is TGTGCCAGCTCACCTCTAGACAGGTGGGGGGGTTCGGGGACTGAA. Based on the CDR3 plus reference TRBV18 and TRBJ1-1, the full variable domain is NAGVMQNPRHLVRRRGQEARLRCSPMKGHSHVYWYRQLPEEGLKFMVYLQKENIIDESGMPKERFSAEFPKEGPSILRIQQVVRGDSAAYFCASSPLDRWGGSGTEAFFGQGTRLTVV.

This clone was seen a few times. The read is 3 residues too short to cover the CDR3 end, so that end is filled in from the germline J gene. This chain links TRBV19 with TRBJ2-3; D not certain. Looked up from germline, CDR1 is LNHDA and CDR2 is SQIVND (reference sequence). The V gene lost 6 bases and the J gene lost 4 bases, with 17 bases spanning the gap. This CDR3 spans 15 amino acids. The CDR3 bases that were read are TGTGCCAGTAGCCCTTCGGGTCCAACCCCAGATACG. Its translation: CASSPSGPTPDT. The full-length CDR3 reads as CASSPSGPTPDTQYF. Supplemented by reference TRBV19 and TRBJ2-3, the full variable domain reads DGGITQSPKYLFRKEGQNVTLSCEQNLNHDAMYWYRQDPGQGLRLIYYSQIVNDFQKGDIAEGYSVSREKKESFPLTVTSAQKNPTAFYLCASSPSGPTPDTQYFGPGTRLTVL.